The present entry profiles one T cell receptor (beta chain) with its context. Germline values: CDR1 SGHNT, CDR2 YYREEE (reference sequence). The CDR3 runs 16 residues. V gave up 4 bases and J gave up 3 bases; unmatched junction bases: 11. Random hexamers were used to reverse transcribe the RNA input (about 0.5 to 1 ug). TCRdb re-called the immunoSEQ multiplex PCR reads through MiXCR, storing one row per CDR3 protein. The repertoire holds about 150,000 distinct CDR3 sequences, with 95% as singletons. This record belongs to a study of CD8 T cells in Susac syndrome. Material: CD4+ T cells from PBMCs. This receptor was identified in a human donor with Susac syndrome. V usage is TRBV5-4 and J usage is TRBJ2-3; 7 bases are a match to TRBD1. Written as DNA, the CDR3 is TGTGCCAGCAGCCTGCCCCCACAGGGGTCGACAGATACGCAGTATTTT. Amino acid sequence: CASSLPPQGSTDTQYF.